The 24 T cell receptor beta chains below were found in one sample sequenced in a study of T cell changes during pregnancy in multiple sclerosis. Profiling relied on immunoSEQ multiplex PCR, and the TCRdb table lists in-frame clones only, not all of them. The sample shows more than 80,000 clones, around 90% of them seen only once. Sequenced material: peripheral blood, taken after pregnancy. Receptors originate from a female donor with multiple sclerosis, enrolled in a pregnancy study.

The chain joins TRBV5-1 to TRBJ2-3; TRBD2 matches at 7 bases. CDR1 is SGHRS, CDR2 YFSETQ, per germline. CDR3 size: 17 residues. With 0 bases clipped from V and 1 base from J, the junction kept 8 bases outside the gene matches. This CDR3 is CASSLVTGTTGTDTQYF. CDR3 DNA: TGCGCCAGCAGCTTGGTTACCGGGACTACGGGCACAGATACGCAGTATTTT.

The chain employs TRBV7-9 and TRBJ2-5; TRBD1 matches 7 bases. The CDR3 spans 15 residues. CDR1 SEHNR and CDR2 FQNEAQ come from the germline V gene (reference sequence). The junction had 8 bases not matched to a gene; V was cut back by 5 bases and J by 2 bases. CDR3 DNA: TGTGCCAGCAGCCCCCCTGTGACAGGGCAAGAGACCCAGTACTTC. Its translation: CASSPPVTGQETQYF. Together with reference TRBV7-9 and TRBJ2-5, the CDR3 gives the full variable domain: DTGVSQNPRHKITKRGQNVTFRCDPISEHNRLYWYRQTLGQGPEFLTYFQNEAQLEKSRLLSDRFSAERPKGSFSTLEIQRTEQGDSAMYLCASSPPVTGQETQYFGPGTRLLVL.

V gene TRBV10-3 combines with J gene TRBJ2-5, with D possibly matching TRBD2 (6 bases). Trimming removed 3 bases from V and 2 bases from J, with 13 bases in between. The CDR3 has 15 residues. Looked up from germline, CDR1 is ENHRY and CDR2 is SYGVKD. In nucleotides, the CDR3 is TGTGCCATCAGTGAAGGAGCGGGCCAGCAAGAGACCCAGTACTTC. Amino acid sequence: CAISEGAGQQETQYF.

The gene calls are TRBV9 and TRBJ1-2; D is possibly TRBD1 (6 bases). The CDR3 is 15 amino acids. From germline, CDR1 is SGDLS and CDR2 YYNGEE. The V end was cut by 0 bases, the J end by 8 bases, with 17 bases between. The CDR3 bases are TGTGCCAGCAGCGTAGGGGGGAAGGGGACAAGGGGCTACACCTTC. This translates into CASSVGGKGTRGYTF. Filled out from reference TRBV9 and TRBJ1-2, the complete variable domain reads DSGVTQTPKHLITATGQRVTLRCSPRSGDLSVYWYQQSLDQGLQFLIQYYNGEERAKGNILERFSAQQFPDLHSELNLSSLELGDSALYFCASSVGGKGTRGYTFGSGTRLTVV.

The gene calls are TRBV2 and TRBJ2-1; tentative D call: TRBD2 (6 bases). CDR1 and CDR2 (germline): SNHLY, FYNNEI. The V end lost 7 bases, the J end lost 7 bases, and 14 bases lay between the germline ends. The CDR3 length is 13 residues. This CDR3 reads CASTGVVGNEQFF. DNA of the CDR3: TGTGCCAGCACGGGGGTTGTTGGGAATGAGCAGTTCTTC.

As to this clone: Mismatch with germline at one junction end may stem from a read error. The chain carries TRBV2 and TRBJ2-1, with D tentatively TRBD1 (6 bases). This CDR3 has 11 amino acids. Germline loops: CDR1 SNHLY, CDR2 FYNNEI. The CDR3 DNA sequence: TGTGCCAGCAGTGAGGTGGGGGCCAATCTCTTC. Residues: CASSEVGANLF.

This chain uses TRBV27 with TRBJ1-4; 7 nucleotides agree with TRBD1. This CDR3 comprises 14 residues. Trimming cost V 5 bases and J 4 bases; bases outside gene matches: 4. In germline, CDR1 is MNHEY, CDR2 SMNVEV (reference sequence). Here the CDR3 reads CASSTGVNNEKLFF. CDR3 sequence (DNA): TGTGCCAGCAGTACAGGGGTTAATAATGAAAAACTGTTTTTT.

The sample holds one count of this clone. This chain connects TRBV5-1 to TRBJ2-1; 8 nucleotides match TRBD1. The CDR3 length is 15 residues. The germline V gene encodes CDR1 SGHRS and CDR2 YFSETQ. J gave up 6 bases and V 1 base, and 6 bases lay outside the gene matches. The chain's CDR3 is CASSLKTGGTNEQFF. CDR3 DNA sequence: TGCGCCAGCAGCTTGAAAACAGGGGGGACCAATGAGCAGTTCTTC.

The chain links TRBV30 to TRBJ1-5; the match to TRBD1 covers 8 bases. The germline CDR1 and CDR2 sequences are GTSNPN and SVGIG (reference sequence). The CDR3 is made up of 17 amino acids. V lost 0 bases, J lost 3 bases, and 10 bases stayed unmatched. CDR3 region: CAWSVRTGSPINQPQHF. The CDR3 nucleotides read TGTGCCTGGAGTGTAAGGACAGGGTCCCCCATCAATCAGCCCCAGCATTTT.

V is TRBV10-2 and J is TRBJ2-3; the D gene is possibly TRBD1 (6 bases). Germline CDR1 is WSHSY and CDR2 is SAAADI. V shed 4 bases and J shed 2 bases, with 13 bases lying between them. This CDR3 has 15 residues. The CDR3 region is CASSVETGTTDTQYF. CDR3 sequence (DNA): TGCGCCAGCAGTGTGGAAACAGGGACCACAGATACGCAGTATTTT.

J is TRBJ2-1 and V is TRBV19; TRBD2 might be the D (6 bases). The length of the CDR3 is 15 residues. Trimming took off 4 bases at V and 6 bases at J, with 16 bases between the two ends. Germline V lookup: CDR1 LNHDA, CDR2 SQIVND (reference sequence). The CDR3 region is CASSNPLGGGNEQFF. The CDR3 nucleotides read TGTGCCAGTAGTAACCCCCTCGGGGGTGGCAATGAGCAGTTCTTC.

The CDR3 sequence is CASSQTSTGRGYTF. DNA of the CDR3: TGTGCCAGCAGCCAAACCTCGACAGGGCGAGGCTACACCTTC. This chain uses TRBV14 with TRBJ1-2, with 7 bases fitting TRBD1. This CDR3 has 14 residues. The germline gives CDR1 SGHDN, CDR2 FVKESK. V gave up 2 bases and J gave up 8 bases; unmatched junction bases: 8.

The V call is TRBV4-1, the J call TRBJ1-2; 11 nucleotides agree with TRBD1. The germline CDR1 and CDR2 sequences are MGHRA and YSYEKL. The CDR3 covers 14 residues. V dropped 4 bases and J dropped 9; count of bases not matched to a gene: 7. CDR3 sequence (DNA): TGCGCCAGCAGCCGGGGGGGACAGGGGGGAAGCTACACCTTC. This encodes CASSRGGQGGSYTF.

This rearrangement joins TRBV27 to TRBJ2-2; 9 positions match TRBD2. Per germline, CDR1 MNHEY and CDR2 SMNVEV (reference sequence). The ends lost 5 bases at V and 2 bases at J; junction bases unmatched: 6. There are 16 residues in the CDR3. CDR3 bases: TGTGCCAGCAGTCTAATAGCGGGAGTAAACACCGGGGAGCTGTTTTTT. As protein: CASSLIAGVNTGELFF.

V and J are TRBV2 and TRBJ2-7; 8 nucleotides align to TRBD2. Per the germline V gene, CDR1 is SNHLY and CDR2 is FYNNEI. The V segment lost 7 bases and the J segment 7 bases; nucleotides outside the gene matches: 12. The CDR3 covers 14 residues. CDR3 protein: CASIGRSGGLEQYF. The CDR3 nucleotides are TGTGCCAGCATTGGTAGGTCGGGAGGGCTAGAGCAGTACTTC.

The rearrangement links TRBV9 to TRBJ2-3; 7 bases agree with TRBD1. V gave up 4 bases and J gave up 0 bases; unmatched junction bases: 8. Looked up from germline, CDR1 is SGDLS and CDR2 is YYNGEE. This CDR3 spans 16 amino acids. This chain's CDR3 is CASSWGTEISTDTQYF. The CDR3 region has the DNA TGTGCCAGCAGCTGGGGGACAGAGATTAGCACAGATACGCAGTATTTT.

CDR3: CASSPGAYYEQYF. The CDR3 DNA is TGTGCCAGCAGCCCGGGAGCTTACTACGAGCAGTACTTC. This chain joins TRBV7-9 and TRBJ2-7; D is perhaps TRBD2 (6 bases). CDR3 size: 13 residues. V was trimmed by 5 bases and J by 3 bases, leaving 11 bases between them. Germline V lookup: CDR1 SEHNR, CDR2 FQNEAQ (reference sequence).

This clone was observed a few times. V and J are TRBV18 and TRBJ1-4; D gene unclear. There are 14 residues in the CDR3. The V gene's germline CDR1 is KGHSH and CDR2 LQKENI. The V end lost 3 bases, the J end lost 2 bases, and 7 bases lay between the germline ends. For the CDR3, the DNA is TGTGCCAGCTCACCCGTGAGCACTAATGAAAAACTGTTTTTT. Amino acid sequence: CASSPVSTNEKLFF.

V usage is TRBV5-5 and J usage is TRBJ2-3, with 13 bases matching TRBD2. V lost 3 bases and J lost 2; bases outside the gene matches: 6. This CDR3 has 17 amino acids. CDR1 is SGHKS, CDR2 YYEKEE, per germline (reference sequence). The DNA for the CDR3 is TGTGCCAGCAGCTCACTAGCGGGGGGGCTTAACACAGATACGCAGTATTTT. This sequence encodes CASSSLAGGLNTDTQYF.

The chain links TRBV6-5 to TRBJ2-7, with D possibly matching TRBD2 (6 bases). The CDR3 runs to 16 residues. CDR1 MNHEY and CDR2 SVGAGI come from the germline V gene. V lost 4 bases, J lost 3 bases, and 19 bases lay in between. The CDR3 DNA is TGTGCCAGCAGTTCCCTCCTAGCGTCACCTAACTACGAGCAGTACTTC. It yields the protein CASSSLLASPNYEQYF.

This chain links TRBV5-4 with TRBJ1-3, with a possible D match to TRBD1 (5 bases). The CDR3 runs to 15 residues. V was shortened by 0 bases and J by 4 bases, with 11 bases between the two germline ends. Germline V gene data show CDR1 as SGHNT and CDR2 as YYREEE (reference sequence). For the CDR3, the DNA is TGTGCCAGCAGCTTGGCTCAGGGTAGCGGAAACACCATATATTTT. This gives the protein CASSLAQGSGNTIYF.

V usage is TRBV7-2 and J usage is TRBJ2-7; 12 positions match TRBD2. Germline assignment: CDR1 SGHTA and CDR2 FQGNSA. There are 15 residues in the CDR3. V was clipped by 4 bases and J by 6 bases; unmatched bases: 7. CDR3 nucleotide sequence: TGTGCCAGCAGCTCTACTAGCGGGAGGATACCCGAGCAGTACTTC. Residues: CASSSTSGRIPEQYF. The whole variable domain, remainder taken from reference TRBV7-2 and TRBJ2-7, is GAGVSQSPSNKVTEKGKDVELRCDPISGHTALYWYRQSLGQGLEFLIYFQGNSAPDKSGLPSDRFSAERTGGSVSTLTIQRTQQEDSAVYLCASSSTSGRIPEQYFGPGTRLTVT.

V gene TRBV7-3 combines with J gene TRBJ2-5; 7 bases are shared with TRBD1. The CDR3 covers 15 residues. CDR1 and CDR2 from the germline V gene are SGHTA and FQGTGA. The junction had 11 bases not matched to a gene; V was cut back by 5 bases and J by 5 bases. CDR3 DNA: TGTGCCAGCAGCCCCCTGGGGGACAGCCCGGAGACCCAGTACTTC. It yields the protein CASSPLGDSPETQYF.

The rearrangement joins TRBV4-1 to TRBJ1-5; 7 bases agree with TRBD1. The CDR3 has 18 amino acids. The J segment lost 0 bases and the V segment lost 1 base, leaving 9 bases of the junction unmatched. Germline lookup yields CDR1 MGHRA and CDR2 YSYEKL. The CDR3, as DNA: TGCGCCAGCAGCCAAGCCGGGACAGACATCTATAGCAATCAGCCCCAGCATTTT. Protein product: CASSQAGTDIYSNQPQHF.